This is a list of T cell receptor beta chains from one sample in a study of T cells after yellow fever vaccination. TCRdb itself ran the 5' RACE reads through MiXCR, one entry per CDR3 protein. The sample has some 560,000 distinct CDR3 sequences; around 17% are singletons. Source: PBMCs, taken around 5 days after the first yellow fever vaccination. The receptors stem from a man between 18 and 29 years old who received the YFV17D yellow fever vaccine. CDR3s include the opening cysteine and the closing phenylalanine or tryptophan. A D gene is named only where the DNA matches it firmly. Rows may omit the clone size; those that give it use once, few, many or a size class.

-	TRBV7-2	many	TRBJ1-1	TGTGCCAGCAGCCCACAGGGTAGGAGGACTGAAGCTTTCTTT	CASSPQGRRTEAFF
-	TRBV4-3	-	TRBJ1-2	TGCGCCAGCAGCCAATCTCAGGGGCGGTATGGCTACACCTTC	CASSQSQGRYGYTF
TRBD1	TRBV10-3	few	TRBJ1-1	TGTGCCATCAGCGAAGGACAGGGGGCGAGTACTGAAGCTTTCTTT	CAISEGQGASTEAFF
TRBD2	TRBV12-3/TRBV12-4	-	TRBJ2-3	TGTGCCAGCAGACACGGGGGGGCGATTCAGGCAGATACGCAGTATTTT	CASRHGGAIQADTQYF
TRBD2	TRBV9	few	TRBJ2-5	TGTGCCAGCAGCGTCGGGACTAGCGGGGGGGTAAGGGAGACCCAGTACTTC	CASSVGTSGGVRETQYF
-	TRBV14	few	TRBJ1-2	TGTGCCAGCAGCCATCAGGAATCTAACTATGGCTACACCTTC	CASSHQESNYGYTF
-	TRBV30	few	TRBJ1-1	TGTGCCTCCTCGCCCGAACTAGGCACTGAAGCTTTCTTT	CASSPELGTEAFF
-	TRBV20-1	-	TRBJ2-3	TGCAGTGCTAGATCGGGGGAAACCACAGATACGCAGTATTTT	CSARSGETTDTQYF
-	TRBV7-9	few	TRBJ2-6	TGTGCCAGCACCTTAACTGAGGGGGGGGCCAACGTCCTGACTTTC	CASTLTEGGANVLTF
TRBD2	TRBV20-1	many	TRBJ2-1	TGCAGTGCTAGCGTCTTAGCGGGGGCCTCCTACAATGAGCAGTTCTTC	CSASVLAGASYNEQFF
-	TRBV5-8	-	TRBJ2-3	TGTGCCAGCAGCTTGGGAGTCGGGGGGCGGACAGATACGCAGTATTTT	CASSLGVGGRTDTQYF
-	TRBV19	-	TRBJ1-5	TGTGCCAGTGGCTTACACAGGGCCTCGTTTAGGCAGCCCCAGCATTTT	CASGLHRASFRQPQHF
-	TRBV19	-	TRBJ2-5	TGTGCCACCTCCCGGGACAACCTAGAGACCCAGTACTTC	CATSRDNLETQYF
-	TRBV7-2	few	TRBJ1-6	TGTGCCAGCAGCTATAAAAGGACTAGGGATAGTTCACCCCTCCACTTT	CASSYKRTRDSSPLHF
-	TRBV2	-	TRBJ2-5	TGTGCCAGCACCATGGAATGGGAGACCCAGTACTTC	CASTMEWETQYF
-	TRBV12-3/TRBV12-4	-	TRBJ1-1	TGTGCCAGCAGTTTCGAACAGGGGAACACTGAAGCTTTCTTT	CASSFEQGNTEAFF
-	TRBV10-3	few	TRBJ1-1	TGTGCCATCATTGACCAGCCAGGGGTGGGGAACACTGAAGCTTTCTTT	CAIIDQPGVGNTEAFF
-	TRBV6-2/TRBV6-3	-	TRBJ2-1	TGTGCCAGCAGTGGCACAGGGAGGTACAATGAGCAGTTCTTC	CASSGTGRYNEQFF
TRBD1	TRBV4-2	many	TRBJ2-3	TGCGCCAGCAGCCAAGATCTAGGACAGGGATCAGATACGCAGTATTTT	CASSQDLGQGSDTQYF
-	TRBV6-5	many	TRBJ1-1	TGTGCCAGCAGTTACTACCCCGGCCCTCCAGCTTTCTTT	CASSYYPGPPAFF
-	TRBV20-1	-	TRBJ2-3	TGCAGTGCCCTGGGCCCGAGCACAGATACGCAGTATTTT	CSALGPSTDTQYF
-	TRBV7-3	few	TRBJ2-3	TGTGCCAGCAGCTTATTTGGCGTAAGCACAGATACGCAGTATTTT	CASSLFGVSTDTQYF
TRBD1	TRBV4-1	few	TRBJ2-7	TGCGCCAGCAGCCTGGGACAGGGACTATCCTACGAGCAGTACTTC	CASSLGQGLSYEQYF
-	TRBV5-1	few	TRBJ1-4	TGCGCCAGCAGCCCGGGTGCGGGGGGCGACTCGCCAACTAATGAAAAACTGTTTTTT	CASSPGAGGDSPTNEKLFF
-	TRBV24-1	-	TRBJ2-5	TGTGCCACCAGTGATTACAGGGTCCAAGAGACCCAGTACTTC	CATSDYRVQETQYF
-	TRBV7-2	few	TRBJ2-5	TGTGCCAGCAGCCCCCAGGTTGGGGAGACCCAGTACTTC	CASSPQVGETQYF
TRBD1	TRBV27	few	TRBJ2-7	TGTGCCAGCAGTGAACAGGGGGCCCACGAGCAGTACTTC	CASSEQGAHEQYF
-	TRBV4-3	-	TRBJ2-2	TGCGCCAGCAGCCAAGTGTTCGTGACCGGGGAGCTGTTTTTT	CASSQVFVTGELFF
TRBD2	TRBV7-2	few	TRBJ2-3	TGTGCCAGCAGCTCAGGGCGGGGGGCGGATACGCAGTATTTT	CASSSGRGADTQYF
-	TRBV7-7	-	TRBJ2-7	TGTGCCAGCAGCCGGGCAGGGGGGGGCAACGAGCAGTACTTC	CASSRAGGGNEQYF
-	TRBV9	few	TRBJ2-3	TGTGCCAGCAGCGTAGTGCCTAGCGCAGATACGCAGTATTTT	CASSVVPSADTQYF
-	TRBV19	-	TRBJ2-5	TGTGCCAGTAGTCTCTTCGGGGGCATACAAGAGACCCAGTACTTC	CASSLFGGIQETQYF
TRBD1	TRBV2	-	TRBJ1-5	TGTGCCAGCAAATTTGCAGGGGGGTTCAATCAGCCCCAGCATTTT	CASKFAGGFNQPQHF
-	TRBV11-2	few	TRBJ1-1	TGTGCCAGCAGTGCAGGGGCCCTCACTGAAGCTTTCTTT	CASSAGALTEAFF
-	TRBV3-1	few	TRBJ2-7	TGTGCCAGCAGCCAAGTTGTACAGACCGACGAGCAGTACTTC	CASSQVVQTDEQYF
TRBD1	TRBV20-1	many	TRBJ1-2	TGCAGTGCCAGGGACAGTTATGGCTACACCTTC	CSARDSYGYTF
-	TRBV7-9	-	TRBJ1-4	TGTGCCAGCAGCCCCGCCGAGGGGAGGCGGTCGGATGAAAAACTGTTTTTT	CASSPAEGRRSDEKLFF
-	TRBV7-2	few	TRBJ2-3	TGTGCCAGCAGCTTCGCAACAGATACGCAGTATTTT	CASSFATDTQYF
-	TRBV18	many	TRBJ2-1	TGTGCCAGCTCACCAACATCCAATGAGCAGTTCTTC	CASSPTSNEQFF
-	TRBV7-3	few	TRBJ2-7	TGTGCCAGCAGCTTCTTAGCCTCCTACGAGCAGTACTTC	CASSFLASYEQYF
-	TRBV19	few	TRBJ1-5	TGTGCCAGTAAAACCGCAGTTGGGTGGTGGCCCCAGCATTTT	CASKTAVGWWPQHF
-	TRBV20-1	few	TRBJ1-1	TGCAGTGCACCAGGGAATCTAAACACTGAAGCTTTCTTT	CSAPGNLNTEAFF
TRBD1	TRBV7-9	few	TRBJ1-1	TGTGCCAGCAGTTTCACAGGGGTCACTGAAGCTTTCTTT	CASSFTGVTEAFF
-	TRBV7-2	few	TRBJ1-2	TGTGCCAGCAGCCCGACGGAAGGAAATGGCTACACCTTC	CASSPTEGNGYTF
-	TRBV7-6	-	TRBJ2-3	-	CASSLTKNFGTGSYF
-	TRBV6-5	few	TRBJ1-5	TGTGCCAGCAGTTACTCGACGTCCCAGCCCCAGCATTTT	CASSYSTSQPQHF
-	TRBV28	-	TRBJ1-1	TGTGCCACCGGGGTCACTGAAGCTTTCTTT	CATGVTEAFF
-	TRBV4-1	-	TRBJ2-2	TGCGCCAGCAGCGAACAAGCGAACACCGGGGAGCTGTTTTTT	CASSEQANTGELFF
TRBD1	TRBV5-1	-	TRBJ1-2	TGCGCCAGCAGCTGGGACAGCTATGGCTACACCTTC	CASSWDSYGYTF
TRBD2	TRBV2	-	TRBJ2-3	TGTGCCAGCACACCTAGCGGGGGGAATGTAGATACGCAGTATTTT	CASTPSGGNVDTQYF
TRBD2	TRBV20-1	-	TRBJ2-3	TGCAGTGCTAGAGGCCCCCCTGGCGGGGGGGCCCCAGATACGCAGTATTTT	CSARGPPGGGAPDTQYF
-	TRBV12-3/TRBV12-4	-	TRBJ2-7	TGTGCCACTTGGGACGGTTCCTACGAGCAGTACTTC	CATWDGSYEQYF